One sample yielded the 19 T cell receptor beta chains listed below, sequenced in a study of T cell changes during pregnancy in multiple sclerosis. This table comes from immunoSEQ multiplex PCR, and its TCRdb copy is limited to in-frame clones, with some not included. This table has 35,000 or so clones, roughly nine tenths appearing once. Sequencing used CD4+ T cells from peripheral blood mononuclear cells, obtained after pregnancy. The receptors shown here come from a female donor in good health, enrolled as a control in a pregnancy study.

The chain recombines TRBV4-2 with TRBJ2-4, with a weak D call TRBD2 (6 bases). Germline V gene lookup returns CDR1 LGHNA and CDR2 YNFKEQ. Trimming shortened V by 0 bases and J by 0 bases, and 9 bases separated the two germline ends. The length of the CDR3 is 16 residues. The CDR3 nucleotides read TGTGCCAGCAGCCAAGATCAGGAGGGAGCCAAAAACATTCAGTACTTC. Translation: CASSQDQEGAKNIQYF.

The chain combines TRBV6-5 with TRBJ2-7, with D possibly matching TRBD1 (6 bases). The V and J ends lost 3 bases and 0 bases respectively, with 15 bases between them. This CDR3 has 16 residues. Per germline, CDR1 MNHEY and CDR2 SVGAGI. CDR3 protein: CASSYRPTGSSYEQYF. The CDR3 DNA reads as TGTGCCAGCAGTTATCGACCTACAGGGAGCTCCTACGAGCAGTACTTC.

The chain recombines TRBV7-2 with TRBJ2-7; possibly TRBD2 for D (5 bases). Trimming removed 4 bases from V and 0 bases from J, with 10 bases in between. The CDR3 has 14 amino acids. Germline V lookup: CDR1 SGHTA, CDR2 FQGNSA. CDR3 nucleotides: TGTGCCAGCAGCTCAGGACTTCGCTCCTACGAGCAGTACTTC. Its protein product is CASSSGLRSYEQYF.

The chain is built from TRBV7-2 and TRBJ1-6, with 7 bases fitting TRBD1. The V gene end was trimmed by 5 bases and the J gene end by 8 bases; junction bases not matched to a gene: 15. Germline lookup yields CDR1 SGHTA and CDR2 FQGNSA. CDR3 length: 17 amino acids. CDR3 bases: TGTGCCAGCAGCCCCCGTGACCGGGACAGTTTCTATTCACCCCTCCACTTT. Translation: CASSPRDRDSFYSPLHF.

The V gene is TRBV2, the J gene TRBJ2-6, with TRBD1 as a possible D gene (6 bases). The germline CDR1 and CDR2 sequences are SNHLY and FYNNEI. The V end lost 4 bases, the J end lost 0 bases, and 10 bases lay between the germline ends. There are 16 residues in the CDR3. CDR3 residues: CASSAEGGSGANVLTF. DNA of the CDR3: TGTGCCAGCAGTGCGGAAGGGGGCTCTGGGGCCAACGTCCTGACTTTC.

This clone was observed a single time. The V gene is TRBV5-5, the J gene TRBJ1-6; tentative D call: TRBD1 (6 bases). The V and J ends lost 3 bases and 7 bases respectively, with 20 bases between them. Germline V gene lookup returns CDR1 SGHKS and CDR2 YYEKEE (reference sequence). This CDR3 is 17 amino acids long. This CDR3 is CASSYRAQVGGNSPLHF. The CDR3, as DNA: TGTGCCAGCAGCTATAGAGCCCAGGTTGGGGGCAATTCACCCCTCCACTTT. The full variable domain, with the rest looked up from reference TRBV5-5 and TRBJ1-6, is DAGVTQSPTHLIKTRGQQVTLRCSPISGHKSVSWYQQVLGQGPQFIFQYYEKEERGRGNFPDRFSARQFPNYSSELNVNALLLGDSALYLCASSYRAQVGGNSPLHFGNGTRLTVT.

The CDR3 DNA reads TGTGCCAGCAGCCCGGAAATCCGACAGGGACCCTCCTACGAGCAGTACTTC. It specifies CASSPEIRQGPSYEQYF. The chain recombines TRBV5-6 with TRBJ2-7; 7 nucleotides match TRBD1. V lost 4 bases and J lost 0; bases outside the gene matches: 13. Germline V gene sequence: CDR1 SGHDT, CDR2 YYEEEE. The CDR3 runs to 17 residues.

The V call is TRBV7-9, the J call TRBJ1-2; 9 nucleotides align to TRBD1. This CDR3 is 13 amino acids long. With 5 bases clipped from V and 6 bases from J, the junction kept 4 bases outside the gene matches. Germline-derived CDR1 and CDR2 are SEHNR and FQNEAQ (reference sequence). Here the CDR3 DNA reads TGTGCCAGCAGCCGGGACAGGGCCGATGGCTACACCTTC. Its protein is CASSRDRADGYTF.

The rearrangement joins TRBV28 to TRBJ1-5, with D possibly TRBD1 on 5 matching bases. The germline V gene encodes CDR1 MDHEN and CDR2 SYDVKM. The V gene lost 8 bases and the J gene lost 1 base, with 24 bases spanning the gap. There are 18 residues in the CDR3. The CDR3 DNA reads TGTGCCAGCCAAGTTCTGCGGCCCAGGGAACGAAGCAATCAGCCCCAGCATTTT. Translated: CASQVLRPRERSNQPQHF.

The J gene is TRBJ1-2, the V gene TRBV19, with D uncertain. The V gene lost 2 bases and the J gene lost 6 bases, with 16 bases spanning the gap. The CDR3 has 15 residues. The germline gives CDR1 LNHDA, CDR2 SQIVND (reference sequence). The CDR3 coding sequence is TGTGCCAGTAGTATACCGGGAGCCTTCTACCATGGCTACACCTTC. Protein: CASSIPGAFYHGYTF.

V usage is TRBV19 and J usage is TRBJ2-3; a weak D match, TRBD1 (7 bases). The germline CDR1 and CDR2 sequences are LNHDA and SQIVND (reference sequence). V gave up 7 bases and J gave up 3 bases, with 14 bases separating them. This CDR3 is 14 amino acids long. The CDR3 loop reads CASTQAGGTDTQYF. CDR3 nucleotides: TGTGCCAGTACCCAAGCAGGGGGGACAGATACGCAGTATTTT.

The chain has TRBV2 and TRBJ2-4, with 7 bases aligning to TRBD1. This CDR3 region has 15 residues. J lost 7 bases, V lost 3 bases, and 9 bases had no gene match. CDR1 and CDR2 (germline): SNHLY, FYNNEI. The CDR3: CASSEVRGRRNIQYF. The CDR3 bases are TGTGCCAGCAGTGAGGTCAGGGGGAGAAGGAACATTCAGTACTTC.

This chain joins TRBV7-8 and TRBJ1-4; D is possibly TRBD1 (6 bases). This CDR3 spans 15 amino acids. V was trimmed by 2 bases and J by 8 bases, leaving 15 bases between them. Germline CDR1 SGHVS, CDR2 FQNEAQ. For the CDR3, the DNA is TGTGCCAGCAGCTTACTGGGGGCCCAGGGAGAAAAACTGTTTTTT. It codes for CASSLLGAQGEKLFF.

The V and J genes are TRBV7-6 and TRBJ1-1; 8 bases map to TRBD1. This CDR3 comprises 16 residues. V lost 5 bases, J lost 2 bases, and 10 bases stayed unmatched. CDR1 is SGHVS and CDR2 is FNYEAQ in the germline V gene. The CDR3 DNA follows: TGTGCCAGCAGCCCCCGGACAGGGAACATCAACACTGAAGCTTTCTTT. This gives the protein CASSPRTGNINTEAFF.

This clone was counted a single time. V and J are TRBV5-4 and TRBJ1-1, with D possibly being TRBD1 (5 bases). Trimming stripped 1 base from V and 4 bases from J, with 17 bases between. The CDR3 is made up of 16 amino acids. The germline CDR1 and CDR2 sequences are SGHNT and YYREEE (reference sequence). The CDR3 protein is CASSLSGGTGGTEAFF. The CDR3 nucleotides read TGTGCCAGCAGCTTGAGCGGCGGGACGGGGGGCACTGAAGCTTTCTTT.

The chain couples TRBV25-1 to TRBJ1-1, with 9 bases that match TRBD1. In germline, CDR1 is MGHDK, CDR2 SYGVNS. CDR3 length: 14 amino acids. J lost 6 bases, V lost 5 bases, and 7 bases had no gene match. The CDR3 DNA sequence: TGTGCCAGCAGTACAACAGGGGGCTTCGCTGAAGCTTTCTTT. This codes for CASSTTGGFAEAFF.

The V and J genes are TRBV6-1 and TRBJ2-7, with D unresolved. The CDR3 spans 15 residues. Deletions cut 7 bases from V and 0 bases from J, with 16 bases between. Per germline, CDR1 MNHNS and CDR2 SASEGT. CDR3 bases: TGTGCCAGCACCAAGCCGACACCGAGCTCCTACGAGCAGTACTTC. Translation gives CASTKPTPSSYEQYF.

The V and J genes are TRBV5-6 and TRBJ2-7; D possibly corresponds to TRBD2 (5 bases). Germline-derived CDR1 and CDR2 are SGHDT and YYEEEE. The CDR3 extends over 14 amino acids. V gave up 0 bases and J gave up 7 bases, with 14 bases separating them. DNA for the CDR3: TGTGCCAGCAGCTTGGCGCTCCAAACGGGAGAGCAGTACTTC. As protein: CASSLALQTGEQYF.

This clone was seen a handful of times. The rearrangement links TRBV6-1 to TRBJ2-3, with 8 bases lining up with TRBD2. Germline CDR1 MNHNS, CDR2 SASEGT. The CDR3 consists of 15 residues. Trimming took 5 bases from V and 4 from J; bases not matched to a gene: 8. The CDR3 DNA sequence: TGTGCCAGCAGTCTGTTCCGGGGGGGGGCAGATACGCAGTATTTT. It is translated as CASSLFRGGADTQYF.